Each of the 27 T cell receptor beta chains below was sequenced from the same sample in a study of T cell responses to AZD1222 COVID-19 vaccine. The table came from immunoSEQ multiplex PCR; TCRdb's copy has only in-frame clones and leaves some out. The data show 40,000 to 55,000 clones, with 90% seen just once and about 40% held by the top ten. The input for sequencing was peripheral blood, taken 28 days after the second AZD1222 dose. The receptors come from an adult who received the AZD1222 COVID-19 vaccine.

V gene TRBV5-1 combines with J gene TRBJ1-4; the D is unclear. CDR3 size: 14 residues. Trimming left V 4 bases short and J 8 bases short, with 15 bases between. CDR1 is SGHRS, CDR2 YFSETQ, per germline. CDR3 coding DNA: TGCGCCAGCAGCCCTGGCGGGGATAAGGAAAAACTGTTTTTT. Translated, it gives CASSPGGDKEKLFF.

The CDR3 region is CASGVGYGYTF. CDR3 coding DNA: TGTGCCAGCGGGGTGGGGTATGGCTACACCTTC. The rearrangement uses TRBV27 and TRBJ1-2; D uncertain. The CDR3 has 11 amino acids. Germline-derived CDR1 and CDR2 are MNHEY and SMNVEV (reference sequence). V was cut by 8 bases and J by 5 bases, with 9 bases left in between.

CDR3 amino acids: CASSLDQFQDTQYF. In DNA form, the CDR3 reads TGTGCCAGCAGTCTCGACCAGTTTCAAGATACGCAGTATTTT. The chain joins TRBV28 to TRBJ2-3, with D unclear. The CDR3 totals 14 residues. V dropped 5 bases and J dropped 5 bases, with 14 bases sitting between them. Germline CDR1 is MDHEN and CDR2 is SYDVKM.

This chain joins TRBV3-1 (or the pseudogene TRBV3-2) and TRBJ1-5, with D maybe TRBD1 (5 bases). Trimming removed 1 base from V and 1 base from J, with 5 bases in between. Germline-derived CDR1 and CDR2 are LGHDT and YNNKEL (reference sequence). CDR3 length equals 14 residues. As DNA, the CDR3 is TGTGCCAGCAGCCAAGCAGGGAGCAATCAGCCCCAGCATTTT. It is translated as CASSQAGSNQPQHF.

This chain uses TRBV4-3 with TRBJ2-7, with 7 bases fitting TRBD1. With V trimmed by 0 bases and J by 0 bases, 5 bases remained unmatched. CDR1 is LGHNA and CDR2 is YSLEER in the germline V gene. The CDR3 spans 16 residues. The chain's CDR3 is CASSQETAGGSYEQYF. CDR3 DNA: TGCGCCAGCAGCCAAGAAACGGCAGGGGGCTCCTACGAGCAGTACTTC.

The chain carries TRBV25-1 and TRBJ2-7; D tentatively fits TRBD1 or TRBD2 (5 bases each). This CDR3 region has 14 residues. Germline V gene sequence: CDR1 MGHDK, CDR2 SYGVNS. The V gene lost 6 bases and the J gene lost 2 bases, with 14 bases spanning the gap. CDR3: CASRAGTATYEQYF. In nucleotides, the CDR3 is TGTGCCAGCAGAGCCGGGACGGCAACCTACGAGCAGTACTTC.

This clone was recorded once. This chain joins TRBV29-1 and TRBJ2-2; D is undetermined. Trimming removed 4 bases at V and 0 bases at J, with 9 bases between. The germline CDR1 and CDR2 sequences are SQVTM and ANQGSEA. The CDR3 has 14 amino acids. The CDR3 is CSVGGRANTGELFF. The CDR3 DNA sequence: TGCAGCGTTGGGGGTCGCGCGAACACCGGGGAGCTGTTTTTT.

V usage is TRBV7-9 and J usage is TRBJ2-5, with D unclear. This CDR3 has 11 amino acids. V was trimmed by 5 bases and J by 5 bases, leaving 6 bases between them. Germline-derived CDR1 and CDR2 are SEHNR and FQNEAQ (reference sequence). DNA for the CDR3: TGTGCCAGCAGCAACAAGGAGACCCAGTACTTC. Protein product: CASSNKETQYF.

The J gene is TRBJ1-6, the V gene TRBV14, with TRBD1 matching over 10 bases. This CDR3 has 16 residues. Per the germline V gene, CDR1 is SGHDN and CDR2 is FVKESK. The ends lost 0 bases at V and 10 bases at J; junction bases unmatched: 6. CDR3 loop: CASSQEGGQGSSPLHF. The CDR3 region has the DNA TGTGCCAGCAGCCAAGAAGGGGGACAGGGGTCCTCACCCCTCCACTTT.

The genes are TRBV14 and TRBJ1-3, with D unresolved. The CDR3 extends over 16 amino acids. The V end lost 1 base, the J end lost 1 base, and 11 bases lay between the germline ends. The V gene's germline CDR1 is SGHDN and CDR2 FVKESK. Here the CDR3 reads CASSQGSMGSGNTIYF. The CDR3, as DNA: TGTGCCAGCAGCCAAGGGTCGATGGGTTCTGGAAACACCATATATTTT.

The CDR3 DNA is TGTGCCAGCAACGAGCGGGGGGGTCGCGGGCAGTTCTTC. This codes for CASNERGGRGQFF. The J gene is TRBJ2-1, the V gene TRBV27, with TRBD2 identical over 10 bases. Trimming removed 7 bases from V and 12 bases from J; junction bases left unmatched: 9. CDR1 is MNHEY and CDR2 is SMNVEV in the germline V gene (reference sequence). The CDR3 loop spans 13 amino acids.

The chain carries TRBV30 and TRBJ2-1, with D tentatively TRBD1 (6 bases). Germline CDR1 reads GTSNPN; CDR2 reads SVGIG (reference sequence). The CDR3 is 18 residues long. V lost 0 bases to trimming and J lost 2 bases, with 20 bases between them. The CDR3 nucleotides read TGTGCCTGGAGTGTACACAGGGCCTTAACGGATCCCTACAATGAGCAGTTCTTC. This encodes CAWSVHRALTDPYNEQFF.

The chain has TRBV5-1 and TRBJ2-5, with D perhaps matching TRBD2 (5 bases). Germline V gene data show CDR1 as SGHRS and CDR2 as YFSETQ. The CDR3 sequence is 12 residues long. V lost 2 bases and J 5 bases, leaving 7 bases between the germline ends. In DNA, the CDR3 is TGCGCCAGCAGCTTAACGGGGGAGACCCAGTACTTC. Its protein is CASSLTGETQYF.

The V gene is TRBV7-2, the J gene TRBJ2-5, with D perhaps TRBD1 or TRBD2 (5 bases each). The CDR3 extends over 16 amino acids. Trimming shortened V by 5 bases and J by 4 bases, and 20 bases separated the two germline ends. Germline V gives CDR1 SGHTA, CDR2 FQGNSA. The CDR3 nucleotides read TGTGCCAGCAGCCTCTCGGGACCTACGGCGTCAGAGACCCAGTACTTC. The encoded protein is CASSLSGPTASETQYF.

The chain couples TRBV5-6 to TRBJ1-2; 8 bases agree with TRBD1. The CDR3 is 14 residues long. Germline V gene lookup returns CDR1 SGHDT and CDR2 YYEEEE. V shed 4 bases and J 5 bases; nucleotides not matched to a gene: 7. The CDR3 sequence: CASSAGQGPYGYTF. CDR3 sequence (DNA): TGTGCCAGCAGCGCTGGACAGGGACCGTATGGCTACACCTTC.

The chain links TRBV20-1 to TRBJ1-1; tentative D call: TRBD1 (6 bases). The V end lost 3 bases, the J end lost 6 bases, and 20 bases lay between the germline ends. The CDR3 covers 15 residues. The germline V gene has CDR1 DFQATT and CDR2 SNEGSKA (reference sequence). The CDR3 nucleotides are TGCAGTGCTAGTGGGAGGGTACAGGGTCTATCTGAAGCTTTCTTT. Translated: CSASGRVQGLSEAFF.

Details on this clone: Other nucleotide sequences in the sample specify the same CDR3. This sequence joins TRBV27 and TRBJ1-2, with D possibly being TRBD1 (5 bases). The CDR3 extends over 13 amino acids. The germline CDR1 and CDR2 sequences are MNHEY and SMNVEV (reference sequence). Trimming took off 3 bases at V and 2 bases at J, with 7 bases between the two ends. The CDR3 loop reads CASSFRGNYGYTF. In DNA, the CDR3 is TGTGCCAGCAGTTTTCGGGGCAACTATGGCTACACCTTC.

The chain couples TRBV29-1 to TRBJ1-1; D may be TRBD1 (6 bases). The V gene's germline CDR1 is SQVTM and CDR2 ANQGSEA. V gave up 7 bases and J gave up 5 bases, with 11 bases separating them. This CDR3 region has 11 residues. The CDR3, as DNA: TGCAGCGCTGGGGGCGGGACTGAAGCTTTCTTT. Protein: CSAGGGTEAFF.

The chain joins TRBV6-5 to TRBJ1-2, with D maybe TRBD1 (5 bases). The germline V gene encodes CDR1 MNHEY and CDR2 SVGAGI. Trimming cost V 6 bases and J 2 bases, with 13 bases left between them. There are 14 residues in the CDR3. This CDR3 reads CASSPGGENYGYTF. The CDR3 DNA follows: TGTGCCAGCAGCCCCGGGGGGGAGAACTATGGCTACACCTTC.

The chain is built from TRBV3-1 (or the pseudogene TRBV3-2) and TRBJ2-5, with 8 bases aligning to TRBD2. Trimming cost V 5 bases and J 1 base; bases outside gene matches: 3. The CDR3 has 14 residues. Germline CDR1 is LGHDT and CDR2 is YNNKEL (reference sequence). The CDR3 is CASSLSGGQETQYF. The CDR3 DNA follows: TGTGCCAGCAGCTTGAGCGGGGGCCAAGAGACCCAGTACTTC.

V and J are TRBV5-4 and TRBJ2-7; D tentatively fits TRBD1 or TRBD2 (5 bases each). This CDR3 is built from 11 residues. V gave up 3 bases and J gave up 7 bases, with 8 bases separating them. Germline CDR1 SGHNT, CDR2 YYREEE (reference sequence). CDR3: CASSSWGEQYF. The DNA of the CDR3 is TGTGCCAGCAGCTCCTGGGGGGAGCAGTACTTC.

In nucleotides, the CDR3 is TGTGCCAGCAGCGTACAGCCCTCCTACAATGAGCAGTTCTTC. This encodes CASSVQPSYNEQFF. The chain uses TRBV9 and TRBJ2-1; D uncertain. The CDR3 extends over 14 amino acids. V dropped 1 base and J dropped 0 bases, with 5 bases sitting between them. From germline, CDR1 is SGDLS and CDR2 YYNGEE.

The rearrangement uses TRBV6-5 and TRBJ2-2, with D perhaps matching TRBD1 or TRBD2 (5 bases each). The CDR3 consists of 15 residues. Germline V CDR1 and CDR2: MNHEY, SVGAGI. Trimming stripped 7 bases from V and 4 bases from J, with 16 bases between. CDR3 in DNA: TGTGCCAGCACCCCCGGGCCGGGGCCCACCGGGGAGCTGTTTTTT. Translated: CASTPGPGPTGELFF.

The rearrangement links TRBV2 to TRBJ2-2; TRBD2 aligns across 7 bases. J gave up 2 bases and V 8 bases, and 8 bases lay outside the gene matches. CDR1 is SNHLY, CDR2 FYNNEI, per germline. The CDR3 is 15 residues long. CDR3 DNA sequence: TGTGCCAGCGGTCCCGGGACTACTAACACCGGGGAGCTGTTTTTT. Encoded protein: CASGPGTTNTGELFF.

This clone was seen just once. This chain uses TRBV30 with TRBJ1-2, with a weak D call TRBD1 (5 bases). Germline V gene lookup returns CDR1 GTSNPN and CDR2 SVGIG (reference sequence). V was cut by 7 bases and J by 4 bases, with 19 bases left in between. The CDR3 totals 14 residues. CDR3 residues: CALGQGLKGYGYTF. CDR3 coding DNA: TGTGCCTTGGGGCAGGGCCTGAAAGGCTATGGCTACACCTTC.

This chain connects TRBV12-3 or TRBV12-4 to TRBJ1-5; TRBD1 aligns across 7 bases. This CDR3 has 13 amino acids. The V and J ends lost 6 bases and 6 bases, in that order; junction bases with no gene match: 5. The CDR3 protein is CASRRGRSQPQHF. CDR3 DNA: TGTGCCAGCAGGAGGGGGCGGAGTCAGCCCCAGCATTTT.

The chain employs TRBV30 and TRBJ1-2, with D perhaps matching TRBD1 (6 bases). This CDR3 is built from 15 residues. Per germline, CDR1 GTSNPN and CDR2 SVGIG (reference sequence). Trimming pared 2 bases from V and 4 bases from J, leaving 17 bases between. The chain's CDR3 is CAWSPPFQGSYGYTF. The CDR3 region has the DNA TGTGCCTGGAGTCCGCCGTTCCAGGGGAGCTATGGCTACACCTTC.